This TCR beta chain was profiled in a study of blood T cell repertoires in COVID-19. Residents of about two dozen US areas, aged roughly 18 to 90 years, made up the participants. The study counted Cohort 3 donors as recovered given two negative PCRs, clearance, or symptom resolution. Libraries were prepared by immunoSEQ multiplex PCR; TCRdb keeps only in-frame clonotypes and omits some of them. This table holds roughly 280,000 clones, around nine tenths found once. Deletions cut 6 bases from V and 6 bases from J, with 12 bases between. This CDR3 spans 13 amino acids. The chain has TRBV12-3 or TRBV12-4 and TRBJ1-3; D possibly corresponds to TRBD1 (6 bases). This receptor was taken from a woman in her sixties or seventies who had recovered from COVID-19. Sequences were obtained from PBMCs or T cells enriched from blood (not recorded which). CDR3 sequence: CASRPGVENTIYF. Here the CDR3 DNA reads TGTGCCAGCAGACCAGGGGTCGAAAACACCATATATTTT.